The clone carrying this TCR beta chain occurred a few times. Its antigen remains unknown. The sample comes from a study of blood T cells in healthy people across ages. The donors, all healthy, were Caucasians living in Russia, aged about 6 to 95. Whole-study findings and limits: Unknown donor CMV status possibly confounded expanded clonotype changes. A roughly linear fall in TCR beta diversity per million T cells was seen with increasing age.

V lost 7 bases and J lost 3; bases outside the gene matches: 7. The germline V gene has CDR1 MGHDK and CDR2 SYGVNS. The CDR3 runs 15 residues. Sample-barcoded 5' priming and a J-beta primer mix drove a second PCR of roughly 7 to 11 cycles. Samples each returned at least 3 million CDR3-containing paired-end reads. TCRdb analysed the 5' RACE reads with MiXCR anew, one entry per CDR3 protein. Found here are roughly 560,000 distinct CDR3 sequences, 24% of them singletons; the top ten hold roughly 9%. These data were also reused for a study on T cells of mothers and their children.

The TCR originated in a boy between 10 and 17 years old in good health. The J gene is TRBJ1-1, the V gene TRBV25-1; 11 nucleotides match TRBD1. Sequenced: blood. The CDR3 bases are TGTGCCAGCACCAGGGGGGACAGGGGGGACACTGAAGCTTTCTTT. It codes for CASTRGDRGDTEAFF.